The rows below give T cell receptor beta chains drawn from one sample of a study of blood T cell repertoires in COVID-19. Repertoires were generated with immunoSEQ multiplex PCR, while TCRdb's copy carries only in-frame clones and drops some. The sample lists 250,000 or so clones, 90% occurring once. Sequenced material: peripheral blood. The receptors were sampled from a woman aged 55-69 years with COVID-19, enrolled during active disease. Both conserved end residues are part of each CDR3. Fields, in order: J gene, clone size, D gene, V gene, CDR3 DNA, CDR3 protein. A D gene is named only where the DNA matches it firmly. Rows may omit the clone size; those that give it use once, few, many or a size class.

TRBJ2-1 NA NA TRBV15 TGTGCCACCAGCAGTAAGCGCCTGTTGATTTATGAGCAGTTCTTC CATSSKRLLIYEQFF
TRBJ1-2 NA NA TRBV27 TGTGCCAGCAGTTCGCTACGAGGATTCAACTATGGCTACACCTTC CASSSLRGFNYGYTF
TRBJ2-3 NA NA TRBV27 TGTGCCAGCAGTTTGGGGCATATCACAGATACGCAGTATTTT CASSLGHITDTQYF
TRBJ2-1 NA NA TRBV13 TGTGCCAGCAGCTCCTCGACAGGGGAGGGTGGGAATGAGCAGTTCTTC CASSSSTGEGGNEQFF
TRBJ2-3 NA TRBD2 TRBV7-8 TGTGCCAGCAGCTTAATGTCTAGCGGGCAACCCACAGATACGCAGTATTTT CASSLMSSGQPTDTQYF
TRBJ1-4 NA TRBD1 TRBV18 TGTGCCAGCTCACAAGGACAGGGGCGGGATGAAAAACTGTTTTTT CASSQGQGRDEKLFF
TRBJ1-2 NA TRBD1 TRBV6-5 TGTGCCAGCAGCCCCCAGGGACAGCATAACTATGGCTACACCTTC CASSPQGQHNYGYTF
TRBJ1-2 NA NA TRBV19 TGTGCCAGTAGTATGGCGGGCCGCCCCTATGGCTACACCTTC CASSMAGRPYGYTF
TRBJ1-5 NA NA TRBV19 TGTGCCAGTACTCACACCACTGGGTGGGAGAATAGCAATCAGCCCCAGCATTTT CASTHTTGWENSNQPQHF
TRBJ1-5 once NA TRBV18 TGTGCCAGCTCACGCGATAGCAATCAGCCCCAGCATTTT CASSRDSNQPQHF
TRBJ1-6 NA NA TRBV6-5 TGTGCCAGCAGTCTTCCAGGAGGGAATAATTCACCCCTCCACTTT CASSLPGGNNSPLHF
TRBJ2-1 NA NA TRBV5-6 TGTGCCAGCAGCTTGGGCAGGGGGGTTTACAATGAGCAGTTCTTC CASSLGRGVYNEQFF
TRBJ2-3 NA TRBD2 TRBV6-2/TRBV6-3 TGTGCCAGCAGTTATCTAGCGGGGGGGCCCACAGATACGCAGTATTTT CASSYLAGGPTDTQYF
TRBJ1-1 NA NA TRBV18 TGTGCCAGCTCGCCTAGGCAGGGCACTGAAGCTTTCTTT CASSPRQGTEAFF
TRBJ2-7 few TRBD1 TRBV4-3 TGCGCCAGCAGCCAAGATTCCCGGACAGGTTCCTACGAGCAGTACTTC CASSQDSRTGSYEQYF
TRBJ2-3 once TRBD1 TRBV11-2 TGTGCCAGCAGCGGGATACATAGGGGACAGGGTAGCACAGATACGCAGTATTTT CASSGIHRGQGSTDTQYF
TRBJ1-1 NA NA TRBV19 TGTGCCAGTAGTACCCAGGGGTTACGGGCTTTCTTT CASSTQGLRAFF
TRBJ1-5 NA TRBD1 TRBV6-1 TGTGCCAGCAGTGCCCTGGACAGGGGTGGACATCAGCCCCAGCATTTT CASSALDRGGHQPQHF
TRBJ1-1 NA NA TRBV10-3 TGTGCCATCAGTGGCCGGCCGGCGGACACTGAAGCTTTCTTT CAISGRPADTEAFF
TRBJ1-2 NA NA TRBV4-3 TGCGCCAGCAGCCAAGAAGCACGGGGGAACTATGGCTACACCTTC CASSQEARGNYGYTF
TRBJ1-5 NA NA TRBV15 TGTGCCACCAGCAGAGATCGGGGGTATCAGCCCCAGCATTTT CATSRDRGYQPQHF
TRBJ2-3 NA TRBD2 TRBV18 TGTGCCAGCTCACGGACTAGCGGGGGGTCAGATACGCAGTATTTT CASSRTSGGSDTQYF
TRBJ1-5 NA NA TRBV19 TGTGCCAGCTCCTACTTGGGGGGGAATCAGCCCCAGCATTTT CASSYLGGNQPQHF
TRBJ2-6 NA NA TRBV3-1/TRBV3-2 TGTGCCAGCAGCCGATCGAGGTTCATCGGCTCTGGGGCCAACGTCCTGACTTTC CASSRSRFIGSGANVLTF
TRBJ2-7 NA NA TRBV18 TGTGCCAGCTCACCGGGACTGGGGGGCTACGAGCAGTACTTC CASSPGLGGYEQYF
TRBJ2-7 NA NA TRBV30 TGTGCCTGGAGTCCCAGCTCCTACGAGCAGTACTTC CAWSPSSYEQYF
TRBJ1-5 NA NA TRBV20-1 TGCAGTGCTAGTCGACAGCCGTATAGCAATCAGCCCCAGCATTTT CSASRQPYSNQPQHF
TRBJ1-1 NA TRBD1 TRBV10-3 TGTGCCATCAGTGTGGACAGGGGGAACACTGAAGCTTTCTTT CAISVDRGNTEAFF